This TCR beta chain was retrieved from a study of cytomegalovirus exposure and HLA in healthy donors. The study's findings and limits: Researchers counted 150 to 200 TCR beta chains as cytomegalovirus-associated.

Comments on this clone: Its target is unknown.

The primer mix had 60 Vbeta and 13 Jbeta primers. TCRdb's copy holds only in-frame clones and misses some; the assay was immunoSEQ multiplex PCR. The sample has about 120,000 clones; 75% to 85% are singletons. Germline assignment: CDR1 SGHAT and CDR2 FQNNGV. CDR3 size: 17 residues. V lost 1 base, J lost 4 bases, and 11 bases stayed unmatched. The source material was PBMCs. The V gene is TRBV11-2, the J gene TRBJ1-1; 8 positions match TRBD1. The TCR was taken from a man aged 25 to 45 in good health and CMV-seropositive. This CDR3 reads CASSLGQGAQSVTEAFF. The CDR3 DNA sequence: TGTGCCAGCAGCTTAGGGCAGGGGGCCCAGAGTGTCACTGAAGCTTTCTTT.